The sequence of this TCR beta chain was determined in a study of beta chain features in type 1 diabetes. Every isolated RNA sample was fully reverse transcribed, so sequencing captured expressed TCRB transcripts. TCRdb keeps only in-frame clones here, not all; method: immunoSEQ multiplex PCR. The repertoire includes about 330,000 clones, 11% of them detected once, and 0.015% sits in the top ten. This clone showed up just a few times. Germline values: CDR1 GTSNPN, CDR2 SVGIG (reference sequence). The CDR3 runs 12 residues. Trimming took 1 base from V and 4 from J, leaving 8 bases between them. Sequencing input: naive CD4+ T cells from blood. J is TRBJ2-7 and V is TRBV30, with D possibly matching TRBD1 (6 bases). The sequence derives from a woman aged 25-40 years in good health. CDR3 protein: CAWSAQGYEQYF. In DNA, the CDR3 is TGTGCCTGGAGTGCACAGGGTTACGAGCAGTACTTC. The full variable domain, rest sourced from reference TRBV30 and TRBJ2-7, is SQTIHQWPATLVQPVGSPLSLECTVEGTSNPNLYWYRQAAGRGLQLLFYSVGIGQISSEVPQNLSASRPQDRQFILSSKKLLLSDSGFYLCAWSAQGYEQYFGPGTRLTVT.